These T cell receptor beta chains were read from a single sample in a study of Graves' ophthalmopathy and Graves' hyperthyroidism. MiXCR, applied by TCRdb to the multiplex PCR reads, yields one record per CDR3 protein. The sample consists of 500,000 to 600,000 distinct CDR3 sequences, just under 40% of them appearing once. Sequencing input: peripheral blood or thyroid tissue (not recorded which). These receptor sequences come from an adult man with Graves' hyperthyroidism. Both conserved end residues are part of each CDR3. D genes are given only for firm matches. Not all rows give a size; the values are once, few, many and, for expanded clones, a class.

v_call: TRBV12-3/TRBV12-4
j_call: TRBJ1-1
d_call: .
clone_size: many
cdr3_nt: TGTGCCAGCAGTGTAGCGGGGGCAAATGAAGCTTTCTTT
cdr3_aa: CASSVAGANEAFF

v_call: TRBV11-2
j_call: TRBJ1-1
d_call: .
clone_size: many
cdr3_nt: TGTGCCAGCAGCTTAAATGGGGCGCCGAACACTGAAGCTTTCTTT
cdr3_aa: CASSLNGAPNTEAFF

v_call: TRBV29-1
j_call: TRBJ1-1
d_call: .
clone_size: .
cdr3_nt: TGCAGCTTCGGGGGGGGGACTGAAGCTTTCTTT
cdr3_aa: CSFGGGTEAFF

v_call: TRBV5-8
j_call: TRBJ2-6
d_call: TRBD1
clone_size: few
cdr3_nt: TGTGCCAGGGGGGACAGGAGTTGGTCTGGGGCCAACGTCCTGACTTTC
cdr3_aa: CARGDRSWSGANVLTF

v_call: TRBV20-1
j_call: TRBJ2-6
d_call: .
clone_size: .
cdr3_nt: TGCAGTGCCGACGGGCGGAGGTCCTCTGGGGCCAACGTCCTGACTTTC
cdr3_aa: CSADGRRSSGANVLTF

v_call: TRBV6-5
j_call: TRBJ2-7
d_call: .
clone_size: .
cdr3_nt: TGTGCCAGCAAACCCATTGGGACAAACTACGAGCAGTACTTC
cdr3_aa: CASKPIGTNYEQYF

v_call: TRBV7-2
j_call: TRBJ2-5
d_call: TRBD2
clone_size: .
cdr3_nt: TGTGCCAGCAGCCATGGACTAGCGGAAGAGACCCAGTACTTC
cdr3_aa: CASSHGLAEETQYF

v_call: TRBV4-2
j_call: TRBJ2-2
d_call: TRBD2
clone_size: .
cdr3_nt: TGTGCCAGCAGCCCCCTGGGGGGGGTACCCGGGGAGCTGTTTTTT
cdr3_aa: CASSPLGGVPGELFF

v_call: TRBV29-1
j_call: TRBJ2-4
d_call: .
clone_size: .
cdr3_nt: TGCAGCGTTGAAGATCGACAGGCGCGGGACATTCAGTACTTC
cdr3_aa: CSVEDRQARDIQYF

v_call: TRBV12-3/TRBV12-4
j_call: TRBJ2-6
d_call: .
clone_size: many
cdr3_nt: TGTGCCAGCAGCCTAGCTGGGGCCAACGTCCTGACTTTC
cdr3_aa: CASSLAGANVLTF

v_call: TRBV12-3/TRBV12-4
j_call: TRBJ2-5
d_call: .
clone_size: .
cdr3_nt: TGTGCCAGCAGCCCCGGGACGGATAAGAGAGAGACCCAGTACTTC
cdr3_aa: CASSPGTDKRETQYF

v_call: TRBV2
j_call: TRBJ1-1
d_call: .
clone_size: many
cdr3_nt: TGTGCCAGCAGTTTGGGCCAGGACACTGAAGCTTTCTTT
cdr3_aa: CASSLGQDTEAFF

v_call: TRBV7-2
j_call: TRBJ2-1
d_call: .
clone_size: few
cdr3_nt: TGTGCCAGCAGCTTAGTCTCCCAGGATAATGAGCAGTTCTTC
cdr3_aa: CASSLVSQDNEQFF

v_call: TRBV12-3/TRBV12-4
j_call: TRBJ2-5
d_call: .
clone_size: .
cdr3_nt: TGTGCCAGCAGGCAGAGAGGGGGGGGGGAGACCCAGTACTTC
cdr3_aa: CASRQRGGGETQYF

v_call: TRBV29-1
j_call: TRBJ1-1
d_call: .
clone_size: many
cdr3_nt: TGCAGCGTTGAAGATCGGTGTATAGGACGGACCGAGAACACTGAAGCTTTCTTT
cdr3_aa: CSVEDRCIGRTENTEAFF

v_call: TRBV19
j_call: TRBJ2-2
d_call: .
clone_size: few
cdr3_nt: TGTGCCAGTAGTATACGCAGTCGGGCGATCAACACCGGGGAGCTGTTTTTT
cdr3_aa: CASSIRSRAINTGELFF

v_call: TRBV10-3
j_call: TRBJ2-7
d_call: TRBD2
clone_size: many
cdr3_nt: TGTGCCATCAGTGATCGGGACTACTCCTACGAGCAGTACTTC
cdr3_aa: CAISDRDYSYEQYF

v_call: TRBV11-2
j_call: TRBJ1-6
d_call: TRBD1
clone_size: .
cdr3_nt: TGTGCCAGTACCCCCGACAGGGGGTATAATTCACCCCTCCACTTT
cdr3_aa: CASTPDRGYNSPLHF

v_call: TRBV10-3
j_call: TRBJ1-2
d_call: .
clone_size: .
cdr3_nt: TGTGCCAGCAGTTATTGGGGAGCGGATGGCCACACCTTC
cdr3_aa: CASSYWGADGHTF

v_call: TRBV7-3
j_call: TRBJ1-1
d_call: .
clone_size: many
cdr3_nt: TGTGCCAGCAGCCCGCCATCCAGGATAGCTGAAGCTTTCTTT
cdr3_aa: CASSPPSRIAEAFF

v_call: TRBV10-3
j_call: TRBJ1-1
d_call: .
clone_size: .
cdr3_nt: TGTGCCATCAAGGACATTCCCGTCGGAGCTTTCTTT
cdr3_aa: CAIKDIPVGAFF

v_call: TRBV9
j_call: TRBJ2-1
d_call: .
clone_size: few
cdr3_nt: TGTGCCAGCAGCGTGGCGTGGGGCGGTTCCTACAATGAGCAGTTCTTC
cdr3_aa: CASSVAWGGSYNEQFF

v_call: TRBV7-8
j_call: TRBJ1-5
d_call: .
clone_size: many
cdr3_nt: TGTGCCAGCAGTCTAAGGACGGATCGGTTGAATCAGCCCCAGCATTTT
cdr3_aa: CASSLRTDRLNQPQHF

v_call: TRBV29-1
j_call: TRBJ1-1
d_call: .
clone_size: .
cdr3_nt: TGCAGCGTTGATGGGAGGGGGAGAGGCGCTGAAGCTTTCTTT
cdr3_aa: CSVDGRGRGAEAFF

v_call: TRBV19
j_call: TRBJ1-1
d_call: TRBD1
clone_size: many
cdr3_nt: TGTGCCAGTAGTGGGGGACAGCGGAGGTGGACTGAAGCTTTCTTT
cdr3_aa: CASSGGQRRWTEAFF

v_call: TRBV29-1
j_call: TRBJ1-2
d_call: .
clone_size: few
cdr3_nt: TGCAGCGTCGAAACCCGGGCCGGACCCACCGGATCTAACTATGGCTACACCTTC
cdr3_aa: CSVETRAGPTGSNYGYTF

v_call: TRBV2
j_call: TRBJ1-5
d_call: .
clone_size: many
cdr3_nt: TGTGCCAGCAGCTTTGACAGGTTAAGCAATCAGCCCCAGCATTTT
cdr3_aa: CASSFDRLSNQPQHF

v_call: TRBV19
j_call: TRBJ1-1
d_call: .
clone_size: many
cdr3_nt: TGTGCCAGTAGTGCGGTGAACACTGAAGCTTTCTTT
cdr3_aa: CASSAVNTEAFF

v_call: TRBV29-1
j_call: TRBJ2-7
d_call: .
clone_size: .
cdr3_nt: TGCAGCTCCCAAGACAGGCTCCACGAGCAGTACTTC
cdr3_aa: CSSQDRLHEQYF

v_call: TRBV3-1
j_call: TRBJ1-2
d_call: .
clone_size: few
cdr3_nt: TGTGCCAGCAGCCAACGGGACGGGAGTGGCTACACCTTC
cdr3_aa: CASSQRDGSGYTF

v_call: TRBV7-9
j_call: TRBJ2-5
d_call: .
clone_size: .
cdr3_nt: TGTGCCAGCAGACGACTCGGGGCAGGGTCCCAGTACTTC
cdr3_aa: CASRRLGAGSQYF

v_call: TRBV11-3
j_call: TRBJ2-2
d_call: .
clone_size: many
cdr3_nt: TGTGCCAGCAGCGGGGGATCGAACACCGGGGAGCTGTTTTTT
cdr3_aa: CASSGGSNTGELFF

v_call: TRBV10-3
j_call: TRBJ1-2
d_call: TRBD1
clone_size: .
cdr3_nt: TGTGCCTCTACCTCCCAGGGGACAGATAACTATGGCTACACCTTC
cdr3_aa: CASTSQGTDNYGYTF

v_call: TRBV19
j_call: TRBJ2-2
d_call: .
clone_size: few
cdr3_nt: TGTGCCAGTAGTATGCCGTCCGGACCGAACACCGGGGAGCTGTTTTTT
cdr3_aa: CASSMPSGPNTGELFF

v_call: TRBV2
j_call: TRBJ2-7
d_call: .
clone_size: .
cdr3_nt: TGTGCCAGCATGGGCCAGCCGGGGCACGAGCAGTACTTC
cdr3_aa: CASMGQPGHEQYF

v_call: TRBV29-1
j_call: TRBJ2-3
d_call: TRBD2
clone_size: .
cdr3_nt: TGCAGCGCCCTGGCGGGAGGGCCCTCAGATACGCAGTATTTT
cdr3_aa: CSALAGGPSDTQYF

v_call: TRBV7-9
j_call: TRBJ1-2
d_call: .
clone_size: .
cdr3_nt: TGTGCCAGCAGCCAAGAGGCTTTGGGGATGGGTGGCTACACCTTC
cdr3_aa: CASSQEALGMGGYTF